The entry below gives a single TCR beta chain sequence along with its context. Produced via immunoSEQ multiplex PCR; TCRdb's table is partial and in-frame only. The sample includes roughly 300,000 clones, less than 85% of them seen just once. This sample was taken from a study of blood T cell repertoires in COVID-19. Study details: Researchers got acute and convalescent COVID-19 samples from the United States, Italy and Spain. T cells, B-cell-depleted T cells, or PBMCs provided the cDNA or gDNA that served as material.

Looked up from germline, CDR1 is SGHRS and CDR2 is YFSETQ. The CDR3 loop spans 17 amino acids. V shed 4 bases and J 3 bases; nucleotides not matched to a gene: 8. Sequenced input: peripheral blood. This chain connects TRBV5-1 to TRBJ2-5, with 14 bases fitting TRBD2. The clonotype originates from a human donor with COVID-19, enrolled during active disease. The donor label of this sample is uncertain. DNA of the CDR3: TGCGCCAGCAGCCGGGGAGGACTAGCGGGAGGAGAAGAGACCCAGTACTTC. Translated, it gives CASSRGGLAGGEETQYF.